The 16 T cell receptor beta chains given below trace back to one sample, sequenced in a study of cytomegalovirus exposure and HLA in healthy donors. The PCR used 60 Vbeta and 13 Jbeta primers. This table comes from immunoSEQ multiplex PCR, and its TCRdb copy is limited to in-frame clones, with some not included. Here the sample spans about 77,000 clones, more than 75% being singletons. Sequencing was carried out using PBMCs. Every receptor here comes from a man aged 35-49 years in good health and CMV-seronegative.

CDR3: CASSPTIQGTSTIYF. The CDR3 coding sequence is TGTGCCAGCAGTCCGACCATACAGGGGACCAGCACCATATATTTT. The V gene is TRBV6-1, the J gene TRBJ1-3, with TRBD1 identical over 7 bases. The CDR3 is 15 amino acids. The germline gives CDR1 MNHNS, CDR2 SASEGT. V shed 5 bases, J shed 9 bases, and the junction held 13 bases outside the gene matches.

The chain uses TRBV7-8 and TRBJ2-2, with 7 bases aligning to TRBD1. With 5 bases clipped from V and 6 bases from J, the junction kept 12 bases outside the gene matches. This CDR3 is 16 amino acids long. Germline V gives CDR1 SGHVS, CDR2 FQNEAQ. The CDR3 spells CASSEGTAGVAGELFF. Written as DNA, the CDR3 is TGTGCCAGCAGCGAGGGGACAGCCGGAGTGGCCGGGGAGCTGTTTTTT.

The V gene is TRBV7-9, the J gene TRBJ2-7, with D possibly TRBD1 on 5 matching bases. Deletions cut 6 bases from V and 2 bases from J, with 11 bases between. Germline V gene lookup returns CDR1 SEHNR and CDR2 FQNEAQ (reference sequence). This CDR3 is built from 13 residues. CDR3 sequence reads: CASRVGEPYEQYF. As DNA, the CDR3 is TGTGCCAGCAGGGTAGGGGAACCCTACGAGCAGTACTTC.

The chain combines TRBV5-1 with TRBJ2-5; 10 positions match TRBD1. V lost 2 bases, J lost 4 bases, and 5 bases stayed unmatched. The CDR3 totals 15 residues. CDR1 SGHRS and CDR2 YFSETQ come from the germline V gene. The CDR3, as DNA: TGCGCCAGCAGCTTCGGGACAGGGGTTTCAGAGACCCAGTACTTC. The encoded protein is CASSFGTGVSETQYF.

Concerning this clone: Relative to the germline gene, one junction end is altered; a read error may explain this. The chain is built from TRBV2 and TRBJ1-2, with D perhaps TRBD1 (5 bases). This CDR3 comprises 12 residues. Germline V gene sequence: CDR1 SNHLY, CDR2 FYNNEI. For the CDR3, the DNA is TGTGCCAGCAGGGAAGACAGCTATGGCTACACCTTC. Amino acids: CASREDSYGYTF.

This clone was detected a few times. V gene TRBV6-1 combines with J gene TRBJ1-1; D gene uncertain. CDR1 and CDR2 from the germline V gene are MNHNS and SASEGT. This CDR3 has 17 residues. V dropped 2 bases and J dropped 6 bases, with 22 bases sitting between them. The CDR3 region has the DNA TGTGCCAGCAGTGAAATCTCGGTGACAAAGATCGGGGCTGAAGCTTTCTTT. Encoded protein: CASSEISVTKIGAEAFF.

This chain connects TRBV27 to TRBJ1-6; D remains unclear. This CDR3 spans 17 amino acids. The germline CDR1 and CDR2 sequences are MNHEY and SMNVEV (reference sequence). V dropped 0 bases and J dropped 0 bases, with 9 bases sitting between them. The CDR3 region is CASSLSSKSSYNSPLHF. CDR3 nucleotides: TGTGCCAGCAGTTTATCGAGTAAGAGCTCCTATAATTCACCCCTCCACTTT.

This rearrangement joins TRBV6-4 to TRBJ1-1, with TRBD1 identical over 8 bases. The junction had 7 bases not matched to a gene; V was cut back by 6 bases and J by 1 base. The length of the CDR3 is 15 residues. Germline V gives CDR1 MRHNA, CDR2 SNTAGT. CDR3 amino acids: CASSLTGVGNTEAFF. In DNA form, the CDR3 reads TGTGCCAGCAGCCTGACAGGGGTGGGGAACACTGAAGCTTTCTTT.

This clone appeared a single time. CDR3: CASTQGAYGYTF. Written as DNA, the CDR3 is TGTGCCAGCACGCAGGGGGCGTATGGCTACACCTTC. V gene TRBV28 combines with J gene TRBJ1-2; 8 bases fit TRBD1. CDR3 length: 12 amino acids. CDR1 and CDR2 (germline): MDHEN, SYDVKM. Trimming removed 7 bases from V and 5 bases from J; junction bases left unmatched: 3.

The chain couples TRBV5-1 to TRBJ2-7, with 10 bases identical to TRBD2. Germline V CDR1 and CDR2: SGHRS, YFSETQ. There are 15 residues in the CDR3. Trimming took 0 bases from V and 3 from J; bases not matched to a gene: 3. CDR3 nucleotide sequence: TGCGCCAGCAGCTTGGTATCTAGCGGGGGCTACGAGCAGTACTTC. Amino acid sequence: CASSLVSSGGYEQYF.

In regard to this clone: The germline gene is not matched at one end of the junction; a read error may be the cause. The V and J genes are TRBV7-7 and TRBJ2-2; a possible D gene is TRBD1 (6 bases). This CDR3 contains 14 residues. CDR1 and CDR2 from the germline V gene are SSHAT and FNYEAQ (reference sequence). The chain's CDR3 is CASSLDNRAGELFF. The CDR3 DNA is TGTGCTAGCAGCTTAGATAACAGGGCCGGGGAGCTGTTTTTT.

The chain employs TRBV19 and TRBJ2-4; the D gene is possibly TRBD2 (6 bases). The CDR3 runs 14 residues. Trimming cost V 5 bases and J 7 bases, with 15 bases left between them. Germline CDR1 is LNHDA and CDR2 is SQIVND (reference sequence). CDR3 amino acids: CASSPLKGRNIQYF. CDR3 sequence (DNA): TGTGCCAGTAGTCCGTTGAAAGGGAGGAACATTCAGTACTTC.

This chain uses TRBV2 with TRBJ2-2; TRBD2 matches at 11 bases. Germline loops: CDR1 SNHLY, CDR2 FYNNEI. This CDR3 region has 14 residues. Trimming removed 6 bases from V and 5 bases from J; junction bases left unmatched: 2. The CDR3 is CASRASGGTGELFF. In nucleotides, the CDR3 is TGTGCCAGCAGGGCTAGCGGGGGGACCGGGGAGCTGTTTTTT.

V is TRBV19 and J is TRBJ2-3, with 13 bases fitting TRBD2. Germline V gene sequence: CDR1 LNHDA, CDR2 SQIVND (reference sequence). V dropped 8 bases and J dropped 1; count of bases not matched to a gene: 0. The length of the CDR3 is 14 residues. The CDR3 loop reads CASGLAGGTDTQYF. CDR3 nucleotide sequence: TGTGCCAGTGGACTAGCGGGGGGCACAGATACGCAGTATTTT.

The chain carries TRBV5-1 and TRBJ1-3; no clear D. Between the trimmed V and J ends, which lost 2 bases and 0 bases, there was a span of 12 bases. Germline CDR1 is SGHRS and CDR2 is YFSETQ. This CDR3 is built from 16 residues. The CDR3 loop reads CASSLLASGSGNTIYF. CDR3 DNA sequence: TGCGCCAGCAGCTTATTGGCAAGTGGCTCTGGAAACACCATATATTTT.

The chain combines TRBV7-9 with TRBJ1-5; D is undetermined. Germline CDR1 and CDR2: SEHNR and FQNEAQ (reference sequence). CDR3 length equals 14 residues. V was trimmed by 0 bases and J by 2 bases, leaving 5 bases between them. The CDR3: CASSLAAGNQPQHF. CDR3 nucleotide sequence: TGTGCCAGCAGCTTAGCGGCCGGCAATCAGCCCCAGCATTTT.